This entry describes one T cell receptor beta chain. It has no known antigen specificity. No base quality information exists; no much larger clone differs at one position. Ficoll-Paque density gradient centrifugation was used to isolate PBMCs. This entry is derived from a study of T-cell memory formation after mild COVID-19 (dated by TCRdb to the early 2020s). The study in broad terms: TCR sequence clusters from the two donors were largely donor specific. Longitudinal TCRalpha and TCRbeta repertoire sequencing tracked T-cell clones expanding and contracting after mild COVID-19 in two donors. Two young, previously healthy adult volunteers, one female and one male, were included in the cohort.

The investigation overall reported the following: Contracting CD4+ clones appeared mostly in the CM and EM memory subsets, whereas CD8+ clones were enriched in EMRA. The study covered only a couple of mild cases, and larger cohorts including severe cases with pre-infection samples were considered necessary. SARS-CoV-2 specificity was not confirmed for the second-wave clones peaking on day 37. Clones contracting from day 15 to 85 had balanced CD4/CD8 phenotypes, while a second wave expanding from day 15 to 37 was biased towards CD4+. Some responding clones were detected in pre-infection memory, which suggested that pre-existing cross-reactive memory T cells had joined the SARS-CoV-2 response.

The instrument was an Illumina NovaSeq 6000. Using 5'RACE with constant-segment primers, TCRalpha and TCRbeta cDNA libraries were constructed, with sample barcodes and unique molecular identifiers added in the process. RNA was extracted from every sample with Trizol reagent. The libraries were amplified in two PCR steps, and the second step added a second sample barcode and Illumina TruSeq adapters. Sequencing of the libraries was done on an Illumina NovaSeq, producing 2 x 150 bp paired-end reads. In the source study's methods: Reads were demultiplexed and collapsed into UMI-guided consensus sequences with migec v1.2.7. With mixcr v2.1.11, UMI consensuses were aligned to TRA and TRB V and J templates and assembled into clonotypes. A clonotype was counted as expanded or contracted only when both edgeR and NoisET called the clonotype significant, with the noise models trained on biological replicates. edgeR calls used a false discovery rate-adjusted p below 0.01 and a log2 fold-change threshold of 1. PCA with hierarchical clustering of max-normalized trajectories of the 1000 most abundant clonotypes was used as exploratory dynamics analysis. Separately sequenced CD4+ and CD8+ repertoires were used to assign a CD4 or CD8 phenotype to each responding clone. TCRdb ran its own pipeline on the public reads, namely fastp trimming at Q25 and MiXCR clone calling, and kept in-frame beta chains. Rows with one shared CDR3 protein collapse into an entry with the most common genes and DNA. These V and J calls derive from TCRdb rather than the authors' analysis. The sample table lists more than 200,000 distinct CDR3 sequences, about 17% of them with a count of one. The ten largest account for 3.5% of the sample.

Sequenced material: PBMCs or a T cell subset sorted from them (not recorded which). This TCR was sampled from a man younger than 35 who had mild COVID-19 (a few samples of this study predate the infection). The sample titles of this study are shuffled in the database, so cell type and time point are left out; the donor was told from shared clones.

The DNA sequence is as follows: TGTGCCAGCAGTGCGAGGGGTGGCTACACCTTC. Its protein product is CASSARGGYTF. The receptor chain draws on TRBV12-3 or TRBV12-4 and TRBJ1-2; matching of 5 bases hints at TRBD1 as the D gene. Between the V and J ends, shortened by 5 bases and 7 bases respectively, the junction contains 8 bases. There are 11 amino acids in the CDR3, from cysteine to phenylalanine inclusive. Here the CDR3 DNA is all that survives: 33 bases in frame from base 1.